The rows below give T cell receptor beta chains drawn from one sample of a study of beta chain features in type 1 diabetes. Method: immunoSEQ multiplex PCR; TCRdb's copy keeps in-frame clones and lacks some. The data contain 300,000 to 400,000 clones, 7% to 10% of them singletons. Specimen: central memory CD4+ T cells from blood. The receptors shown here come from a young man with type 1 diabetes. Each CDR3 is given with its conserved first and last residue. D genes are given only for firm matches. Rows give clone size only sometimes, using once, few, many, or a class for an expanded clone.

cdr3_length	v_call	clone_size	d_call	j_call	cdr3_nt	cdr3_aa
17	TRBV11-2	few	NA	TRBJ2-1	TGTGCCAGCAGCTTAGAGCTGCGACAGAGCTCCTACAATGAGCAGTTCTTC	CASSLELRQSSYNEQFF
15	TRBV9	NA	NA	TRBJ2-6	TGTGCCAGCAGCGTAGACTGGGCTGGGGCCAACGTCCTGACTTTC	CASSVDWAGANVLTF
14	TRBV9	many	NA	TRBJ1-3	TGTGCCAGCAGCGTAGGTCCTACTGGAAACACCATATATTTT	CASSVGPTGNTIYF
16	TRBV6-5	NA	TRBD2	TRBJ2-4	TGTGCCAGCAGTTACTCGATGGGGGGGGCCAAAAACATTCAGTACTTC	CASSYSMGGAKNIQYF
16	TRBV6-4	few	NA	TRBJ2-6	TGTGCCAGCAGTGAGGACGGGGGATATGGGGCCAACGTCCTGACTTTC	CASSEDGGYGANVLTF
14	TRBV5-6	few	NA	TRBJ2-2	TGTGCCAGCAGCTATGACCTGAACACCGGGGAGCTGTTTTTT	CASSYDLNTGELFF
12	TRBV28	few	TRBD2	TRBJ2-1	TGTGCCAGCAGTTTATTGACTAGCGAGCAGTTCTTC	CASSLLTSEQFF
17	TRBV5-5	few	TRBD2	TRBJ2-2	TGTGCCAGCAGCTTCCAAACCGGTAGCGGGGCCTTCGGGGAGCTGTTTTTT	CASSFQTGSGAFGELFF
15	TRBV28	few	NA	TRBJ2-5	TGTGCCAGCAGTTGGACGCGATCTCAGGTGGAGACCCAGTACTTC	CASSWTRSQVETQYF
15	TRBV5-1	NA	NA	TRBJ2-6	TGCGCCAGCAGCCAGGGGAACTCTGGGGCCAACGTCCTGACTTTC	CASSQGNSGANVLTF
11	TRBV6-1	NA	NA	TRBJ1-2	TGTGCCACAAGGACAGACCATGGCTACACCTTC	CATRTDHGYTF
16	TRBV9	NA	NA	TRBJ2-5	TGTGCCAGCAGCGCCGCCCCCTACAGTAGGCAAGAGACCCAGTACTTC	CASSAAPYSRQETQYF
14	TRBV18	NA	NA	TRBJ1-1	TGTGCCAGCTCACCGAGGACAGAGAACACTGAAGCTTTCTTT	CASSPRTENTEAFF
15	TRBV4-3	NA	NA	TRBJ1-1	TGCGCCAGCAGCCAAGAGGGGGGTTCCAACACTGAAGCTTTCTTT	CASSQEGGSNTEAFF
12	TRBV7-9	NA	NA	TRBJ1-2	TGTGCCAGCAGCTTCCAAGACTATGGCTACACCTTC	CASSFQDYGYTF
16	TRBV4-3	few	TRBD1	TRBJ1-4	TGCGCCAGCAGCCCCAGCACAGGGGTGGGTAATGAAAAACTGTTTTTT	CASSPSTGVGNEKLFF
17	TRBV28	NA	TRBD2	TRBJ2-7	TGTGCCAGCTACGCAGGCGGCGGGGGGGTAATCTCCTACGAGCAGTACTTC	CASYAGGGGVISYEQYF
15	TRBV15	few	NA	TRBJ1-5	TGTGCCACCAGCAGAGATCCGAGGATCAATCAGCCCCAGCATTTT	CATSRDPRINQPQHF
15	TRBV4-3	NA	NA	TRBJ2-3	TGCGCCAGCAGCCAAGATGCGGGGACTCTTGGTACGCAGTATTTT	CASSQDAGTLGTQYF
13	TRBV28	few	NA	TRBJ2-4	TGTGCCAGCAGCCCGGGGGACAAAAACATTCAGTACTTC	CASSPGDKNIQYF
15	TRBV5-1	NA	NA	TRBJ2-3	TGCGCCAGCAGCTTGACGGCGGGGGCGAGGGATACGCAGTATTTT	CASSLTAGARDTQYF
11	TRBV7-2	NA	NA	TRBJ1-6	TGTGCCAGCAGCTTAGGGCCAGCCCTCCACTTT	CASSLGPALHF
16	TRBV9	NA	TRBD2	TRBJ2-2	TGTGCCAGCAGCGTAATGGGGGAGGGCAGTCACGGGGAGCTGTTTTTT	CASSVMGEGSHGELFF
18	TRBV18	NA	NA	TRBJ2-6	TGTGCCAGCTCACCCCTGACAGGTGAAAGATCTGGGGCCAACGTCCTGACTTTC	CASSPLTGERSGANVLTF
16	TRBV6-4	NA	NA	TRBJ2-1	TGTGCCAGCAGCTTGGAGCGGGTTAGCTCCTACAATGAGCAGTTCTTC	CASSLERVSSYNEQFF
13	TRBV18	few	NA	TRBJ1-2	TGTGCCAGCTCAACCGGGCCTATGGATGGCTACACCTTC	CASSTGPMDGYTF
13	TRBV7-8	NA	NA	TRBJ1-2	TGTGCCAGCAGCTTCGCAGGGAGGGATGGCTACACCTTC	CASSFAGRDGYTF
15	TRBV10-2	NA	TRBD2	TRBJ2-5	TGCGCCAGCAGTCCGGGACTAGCGGGCCAAGAGACCCAGTACTTC	CASSPGLAGQETQYF
16	TRBV30	NA	TRBD1	TRBJ2-2	TGTGCCTGGAGTACGGGACAGGGAAGGAACACCGGGGAGCTGTTTTTT	CAWSTGQGRNTGELFF
15	TRBV9	NA	NA	TRBJ1-6	TGTGCCAGCAGCGTAGAGGGAGCGGGTAATTCACCCCTCCACTTT	CASSVEGAGNSPLHF
14	TRBV19	few	NA	TRBJ2-3	TGTGCCAGTAGTACCTCCGTTACGGGAGATACGCAGTATTTT	CASSTSVTGDTQYF
14	TRBV14	NA	TRBD1	TRBJ1-4	TGTGCCAGCAGCCCGGGACAGAGTAATGAAAAACTGTTTTTT	CASSPGQSNEKLFF
14	TRBV4-1	NA	NA	TRBJ1-1	TGCGCCAGCAGCCAAGAAAGGACTATACCTGAAGCTTTCTTT	CASSQERTIPEAFF
11	TRBV28	once	NA	TRBJ2-7	TGTGCCAGCAGGTCCGGGTACGAGCAGTACTTC	CASRSGYEQYF
17	TRBV19	few	NA	TRBJ1-2	TGTGCCAGTAGTATAGATTCTAGGGCTGAAGCTAACTATGGCTACACCTTC	CASSIDSRAEANYGYTF
13	TRBV7-9	few	NA	TRBJ2-3	TGTGCCAGCAGCCCAATGGCCGCCGCTACGCAGTATTTT	CASSPMAAATQYF
13	TRBV6-5	NA	TRBD1	TRBJ2-3	TGTGCCACAACAGGGGCACTCACAGATACGCAGTATTTT	CATTGALTDTQYF
12	TRBV30	few	NA	TRBJ1-1	TGTGCCTGGAGTGTAGCAAACACTGAAGCTTTCTTT	CAWSVANTEAFF
11	TRBV29-1	NA	NA	TRBJ1-2	TGCAGCGTTCTAGGAGGGGGTGGCTACACCTTC	CSVLGGGGYTF
13	TRBV25-1	few	NA	TRBJ2-5	TGTGCCAGCAGTGAATGGCAGGAAGAGACCCAGTACTTC	CASSEWQEETQYF
14	TRBV4-3	few	NA	TRBJ2-7	TGCGCCAGCAGCCAAGGGCTGGGGGTGCACGAGCAGTACTTC	CASSQGLGVHEQYF
18	TRBV25-1	NA	TRBD2	TRBJ2-3	TGTGCCAGCAGTGGGCTGCTCTTAGCGGGGGGCCGTCCAGATACGCAGTATTTT	CASSGLLLAGGRPDTQYF
17	TRBV5-1	few	NA	TRBJ2-1	TGCGCCAGCAGCCTAATGGGTCCAGGGGGACTATACAATGAGCAGTTCTTC	CASSLMGPGGLYNEQFF
17	TRBV7-9	few	TRBD1	TRBJ1-2	TGTGCCAGCAGCCCGACAGGGGGTAGAGGGAGTCACCATGGCTACACCTTC	CASSPTGGRGSHHGYTF
14	TRBV29-1	NA	TRBD1	TRBJ2-3	TGCAGCGTGGGCCCGGGACAGAGCACAGATACGCAGTATTTT	CSVGPGQSTDTQYF
14	TRBV7-2	many	NA	TRBJ1-2	TGTGCCAGCAGCACGAGGGGCGTGGGCTATGGCTACACCTTC	CASSTRGVGYGYTF
15	TRBV10-3	NA	TRBD1	TRBJ1-2	TGTGCCATCAGTGGGGACAGGGGGCAGGTCTATGGCTACACCTTC	CAISGDRGQVYGYTF
15	TRBV19	NA	NA	TRBJ2-3	TGTGCCAGTAGTCCTCGGGGCAGGGGCACAGATACGCAGTATTTT	CASSPRGRGTDTQYF
14	TRBV5-1	NA	NA	TRBJ2-1	TGCGCCAGCAGCTTGAGAGGCTCATACAATGAGCAGTTCTTC	CASSLRGSYNEQFF
16	TRBV4-3	few	TRBD2	TRBJ2-1	TGCGCCAGCAGCCAAGATAGCGGGGGATACTACAATGAGCAGTTCTTC	CASSQDSGGYYNEQFF
13	TRBV27	NA	NA	TRBJ2-5	TGTGCCAGCAGTTTTGACCTGGAGGAGACCCAGTACTTC	CASSFDLEETQYF
15	TRBV6-6	NA	TRBD1	TRBJ2-3	TGTGCCAGCAGTTACTCCCGGGACAGGGTTGATACGCAGTATTTT	CASSYSRDRVDTQYF
12	TRBV29-1	NA	NA	TRBJ2-5	TGCAGCGCTTCCGGGGGAAGGGAGACCCAGTACTTC	CSASGGRETQYF
15	TRBV5-1	few	TRBD2	TRBJ2-7	TGCGCCAGCAGCGTAGGGACTAGCGGTCTCTACGAGCAGTACTTC	CASSVGTSGLYEQYF
15	TRBV9	few	NA	TRBJ2-5	TGTGCCAGCAGCGTTTCGGTAGGGGGAGGAGAGACCCAGTACTTC	CASSVSVGGGETQYF
16	TRBV7-2	NA	TRBD2	TRBJ2-4	TGTGCCAGCAGCCTAGCGGGGGCCCCGGACAAAAACATTCAGTACTTC	CASSLAGAPDKNIQYF
14	TRBV21-1	few	NA	TRBJ2-1	TGTGCCAGCAGCCACTCTAGCGGGTACAATGAGCAGTTCTTC	CASSHSSGYNEQFF
14	TRBV2	few	TRBD2	TRBJ2-1	TGTGCCAGCACCTGGCGGGGGGGCACCTATGAGCAGTTCTTC	CASTWRGGTYEQFF